This entry features one T cell receptor (beta chain) sequence. No antigen is known for it. The sample holds no much larger clone one base away, and base qualities are not on file. Collaborating institutions collected whole blood in K2EDTA tubes following their own protocols. Collaborator samples were shipped for TCRbeta analysis as frozen whole blood, isolated PBMCs, or DNA extracted from either sample type. V loses 5 bases at its end and J loses 6 bases; junction bases beyond the gene matches: 12. CDR1 and CDR2 were assigned from the germline V gene (reference sequence) as SEHNR and FQNEAQ. The CDR3 covers 15 residues, taking in both the cysteine and the phenylalanine. Only the CDR3 DNA is retained, 45 bases long and in frame from the first base. The data were obtained in a study of blood T cell repertoires in COVID-19 (dated by TCRdb to the early 2020s). Describing the broader study: Collaborator samples came from the United States, Italy and Spain and covered acute and convalescent phases of COVID-19. The material from the prospective study consisted of cDNA or gDNA derived from T cells, B-cell-depleted T cells, or PBMCs. Deeply sampled blood TCRbeta repertoires from subjects exposed to, actively infected with, or recovered from COVID-19 were included in the dataset. A freely available public database, intended as a resource for researchers studying the immune response to SARS-CoV-2, is where the repertoires were released. Samples were obtained from the ongoing ImmuneRACE study (first 160 participants) and from 950 to 1,500 subjects provided by 6 global collaborators. A de-identified subject ID, COVID-19 status, age in years and sex were almost always included in the sample metadata. HLA class I and class II types, where available, came from metadata supplied by the sample provider rather than from assay-based typing. What the work shows at the level of the full study, not this receptor alone: The quantity of clinical and demographic metadata differed by source and by participant and was supplied without curation.

TCRbeta CDR3 regions were amplified from genomic DNA using the immunoSEQ Assay, a bias-controlled multiplex PCR. The study's processing was this. Nucleated cell counts per sample were estimated from amplification of reference gene primers within the assay. To quantify the absolute abundance of each unique TCRbeta CDR3 rearrangement, sequence reads were collapsed and filtered. Productive Simpson clonality was computed per sample as the square root of Simpson's diversity index over productive rearrangements. TCRdb stores this immuneACCESS table with in-frame sequences only. Part of the clones is absent; in the studies checked, under half of the shortfall reflects unresolved V genes, and no reason is known for the rest. V, J and clone size were drawn from that table, and D and trimming were deduced from the DNA. The sample includes a few hundred thousand clones, with approximately 86% observed a single time. 4.1% of the sample is taken by the ten largest.

The TCR sequence derives from a woman between 45 and 60 years old with active or convalescent COVID-19. Sequencing used peripheral blood. The rearrangement joined TRBV7-9 to TRBJ2-7, and 8 junctional nucleotides match TRBD1. In nucleotides, the sequence is TGTGCCAGCAGCAAACCCAGGGGGCGCGGGACCGAGCAGTACTTC. The resulting protein is CASSKPRGRGTEQYF.